These T cell receptor beta chains were read from a single sample in a study of response to subunit inactivated influenza vaccine. One entry per CDR3 protein, called by TCRdb with MiXCR from the RT-PCR reads. The table has 500,000 to 700,000 distinct CDR3 sequences, under 30% seen once. This sample also belongs to another study, concerning T cells expressing NK-cell markers.

The sample consisted of CD4+ T cells sorted from PBMCs, taken roughly 12 days after vaccination. These receptors were taken from a man aged 45 to 65 who received an inactivated influenza vaccine. Both conserved end residues are part of each CDR3. A D gene is named only where the DNA matches it firmly. Not all rows give a size; the values are once, few, many and, for expanded clones, a class.

v_call,clone_size,j_call,d_call,cdr3_nt,cdr3_aa
TRBV12-3/TRBV12-4,few,TRBJ2-5,.,TGTGCCAGCAGTTTCTTAGGCGCCCAAGAGACCCAGTACTTC,CASSFLGAQETQYF
TRBV4-1,.,TRBJ2-1,TRBD2,TGCGCCAGCAGCCAGGGACTATTCAATGAGCAGTTCTTC,CASSQGLFNEQFF
TRBV20-1,.,TRBJ1-2,.,TGCAGTGCCCTGACGTCCCCTGCGGGTGGCTACACCTTC,CSALTSPAGGYTF
TRBV20-1,once,TRBJ2-1,.,TGCAGTGCTAGCCACCAAATTTTAAAAAATGAGCAGTTCTTC,CSASHQILKNEQFF
TRBV25-1,many,TRBJ1-4,.,TGTGCCAGCAGTGCCGCGGGGAGTGAAAAACTGTTTTTT,CASSAAGSEKLFF
TRBV29-1,few,TRBJ2-1,TRBD2,TGCAGCGGACTAGCGGGGAATGAGCAGTTCTTC,CSGLAGNEQFF
TRBV5-1,.,TRBJ2-1,.,TGCGCCAGCAGCTCTGGACTAACCAAAGACAATGAGCAGTTCTTC,CASSSGLTKDNEQFF
TRBV12-3/TRBV12-4,.,TRBJ2-2,TRBD2,TGTGCCAGCAGTTTCAGCGGGGGAAACGGGGAGCTGTTTTTT,CASSFSGGNGELFF
TRBV29-1,few,TRBJ2-5,.,TGCAGCGTTGGCTTGCAAGAGACCCAGTACTTC,CSVGLQETQYF
TRBV3-1,.,TRBJ2-1,.,TGTGCCAGCAGCCAAGGCGGGGGTAGGGGGAGCAATGAGCAGTTCTTC,CASSQGGGRGSNEQFF
TRBV27,.,TRBJ2-7,.,TGTGCCAGCAGTTATAAGGCAGGTGGCTCCTACGAGCAGTACTTC,CASSYKAGGSYEQYF
TRBV12-3/TRBV12-4,few,TRBJ1-6,.,TGTGCCAGCAGTGGCGGACTGCCCAATTCACCCCTCCACTTT,CASSGGLPNSPLHF
TRBV5-1,few,TRBJ2-5,TRBD1,TGCGCCAGCAGCTTGCCGACAGGGGGTGAGACCCAGTACTTC,CASSLPTGGETQYF
TRBV10-3,few,TRBJ2-7,TRBD2,TGTGCCATCAGCCCCGGGACTAGCGGACTTCGGCAGTACTTC,CAISPGTSGLRQYF
TRBV6-1,.,TRBJ2-7,.,TGTGCCAGCGGGATAAACTACGAGCAGTACTTC,CASGINYEQYF
TRBV7-3,.,TRBJ2-1,TRBD2,TGTGCCAGCAGCTTAACGGGGACTAGCGACTACAATGAGCAGTTCTTC,CASSLTGTSDYNEQFF